The next 20 T cell receptor beta chains were all read from a single sample in a study of T cell repertoires in cytomegalovirus infection. TCRdb analysed the reads with MiXCR anew, one entry per CDR3 protein. Altogether approximately 490,000 distinct CDR3 sequences are present, around 11% being singletons, with the ten largest covering roughly a tenth. Sequenced material: PBMCs. These receptors originate from a human donor in good health (CMV status not recorded). Some clones in this sample may be carry-over from other donors' samples.

In its sample, this clonotype was seen a few times. The genes are TRBV29-1 and TRBJ2-7, with a tentative D call TRBD2 (5 bases). The CDR3 has 15 residues. Trimming removed 1 base from V and 5 bases from J, with 18 bases in between. The germline V gene has CDR1 SQVTM and CDR2 ANQGSEA. The CDR3 protein is CSVEVPGLWGNEQYF. CDR3 nucleotide sequence: TGCAGCGTTGAAGTCCCGGGGTTATGGGGAAACGAGCAGTACTTC.

This clonotype was detected a few times. The CDR3 loop is CASTHSWGAGEKLFF. In DNA form, the CDR3 reads TGTGCCAGCACCCATTCGTGGGGGGCAGGGGAAAAACTGTTTTTT. The rearrangement joins TRBV11-2 to TRBJ1-4; maybe TRBD1 (6 bases). Looked up from germline, CDR1 is SGHAT and CDR2 is FQNNGV. Between the trimmed V and J ends, which lost 7 bases and 8 bases, there was a span of 20 bases. This CDR3 is built from 15 residues.

V gene TRBV10-2 combines with J gene TRBJ1-1, with D possibly matching TRBD1 (5 bases). Germline assignment: CDR1 WSHSY and CDR2 SAAADI. CDR3 size: 14 residues. V lost 7 bases and J lost 6, with 18 bases in between. This CDR3 reads CASKYSGGRAEAFF. The CDR3 DNA reads as TGCGCCAGCAAATACAGTGGGGGTCGGGCTGAAGCTTTCTTT.

This sequence joins TRBV20-1 and TRBJ2-1, with 10 bases fitting TRBD2. CDR3 length: 12 amino acids. Germline V CDR1 and CDR2: DFQATT, SNEGSKA (reference sequence). J lost 10 bases, V lost 7 bases, and 7 bases had no gene match. CDR3 protein: CSGDLAGEEQFF. CDR3 sequence (DNA): TGCAGTGGGGACCTAGCGGGAGAGGAGCAGTTCTTC.

This clonotype appeared many times. CDR3 DNA: TGTGCCAGCAAGCTACTTCCGGGGACAGGGGTAGGCTACACCTTC. It codes for CASKLLPGTGVGYTF. This chain connects TRBV7-2 to TRBJ1-2, with 10 bases fitting TRBD1. The germline V gene encodes CDR1 SGHTA and CDR2 FQGNSA. V was clipped by 7 bases and J by 8 bases; unmatched bases: 13. The CDR3 is 15 amino acids.

This clonotype was seen many times. The chain links TRBV28 to TRBJ1-1; D call uncertain. Looked up from germline, CDR1 is MDHEN and CDR2 is SYDVKM. Trimming stripped 10 bases from V and 0 bases from J, with 9 bases between. The CDR3 has 12 amino acids. CDR3 nucleotide sequence: TGTGCCACCATATCAATGAACACTGAAGCTTTCTTT. As protein: CATISMNTEAFF.

This clonotype was recorded at least ten times. V and J are TRBV12-3 or TRBV12-4 and TRBJ2-7, with a weak D call TRBD1 (6 bases). The CDR3 spans 13 residues. Trimming took 6 bases from V and 0 from J, leaving 9 bases between them. The chain's CDR3 is CASRQGASYEQYF. DNA for the CDR3: TGTGCCAGCAGACAGGGCGCCTCCTACGAGCAGTACTTC.

This clonotype was recorded at least ten times. The J gene is TRBJ1-4, the V gene TRBV12-3 or TRBV12-4; no reliable D call. There are 13 residues in the CDR3. The ends were cut back, 2 bases at V and 7 bases at J, with 8 bases in the middle. The CDR3 coding sequence is TGTGCCAGCAGTTTAATGGGTAGTGAAAAACTGTTTTTT. Its translation: CASSLMGSEKLFF.

This clonotype was found many times. V and J are TRBV7-8 and TRBJ2-5, with a tentative D call TRBD2 (5 bases). Germline loops: CDR1 SGHVS, CDR2 FQNEAQ. CDR3 length equals 13 residues. Trimming removed 5 bases from V and 5 bases from J, with 12 bases in between. DNA of the CDR3: TGTGCCAGCAGCCCACGGGGAAGGGAGACCCAGTACTTC. Amino acids: CASSPRGRETQYF.

This clonotype was recorded at least ten times. This chain connects TRBV28 to TRBJ1-5; TRBD1 might be the D (6 bases). CDR1 is MDHEN and CDR2 is SYDVKM in the germline V gene. This CDR3 has 12 amino acids. Trimming stripped 4 bases from V and 7 bases from J, with 8 bases between. This CDR3 is CASSSGAQPQHF. DNA for the CDR3: TGTGCCAGCAGTTCAGGGGCGCAGCCCCAGCATTTT.

The table lists this clonotype with many counts. CDR3 in DNA: TGTGCCAGCAGGAAGGGACAGGGTTATGGCTACACCTTC. Residues: CASRKGQGYGYTF. The rearrangement links TRBV25-1 to TRBJ1-2; 9 positions match TRBD1. V trimming: 6 bases; J trimming: 5 bases; junction bases outside the gene matches: 4. This CDR3 spans 13 amino acids. Per the germline V gene, CDR1 is MGHDK and CDR2 is SYGVNS.

This clonotype was counted only a few times. The chain links TRBV5-4 to TRBJ2-7; TRBD2 matches at 11 bases. The ends lost 1 base at V and 6 bases at J; junction bases unmatched: 12. Germline CDR1 reads SGHNT; CDR2 reads YYREEE (reference sequence). The CDR3 length is 17 residues. CDR3 in DNA: TGTGCCAGCAGCTTGCTTTGGCTAGCGGGGGGCGTCGGCGAGCAGTACTTC. Its protein is CASSLLWLAGGVGEQYF. Full variable domain (outside the CDR3, taken from reference TRBV5-4 and TRBJ2-7): ETGVTQSPTHLIKTRGQQVTLRCSSQSGHNTVSWYQQALGQGPQFIFQYYREEENGRGNFPPRFSGLQFPNYSSELNVNALELDDSALYLCASSLLWLAGGVGEQYFGPGTRLTVT.

The chain is built from TRBV30 and TRBJ2-3; 7 bases align to TRBD2. The CDR3 is made up of 13 amino acids. In germline, CDR1 is GTSNPN, CDR2 SVGIG (reference sequence). CDR3 residues: CASRLAEADTQYF. Here the CDR3 DNA reads TGTGCATCCCGACTAGCAGAGGCAGATACGCAGTATTTT.

V gene TRBV19 combines with J gene TRBJ2-3; D tentatively fits TRBD1 or TRBD2 (5 bases each). This CDR3 is built from 16 residues. In germline, CDR1 is LNHDA, CDR2 SQIVND (reference sequence). Trimming shortened V by 4 bases and J by 1 base, and 15 bases separated the two germline ends. The CDR3 loop is CASSTQTGRRTDTQYF. CDR3 nucleotides: TGTGCCAGTAGTACCCAGACGGGGCGTCGCACAGATACGCAGTATTTT.

This clonotype was counted at least ten times. The V and J genes are TRBV6-5 and TRBJ2-3; D unclear. Per germline, CDR1 MNHEY and CDR2 SVGAGI. The germline V and J ends were trimmed by 5 bases and 0 bases, with 6 bases remaining between them. The CDR3 runs to 13 residues. The CDR3: CASSEQSTDTQYF. CDR3 nucleotides: TGTGCCAGCAGTGAGCAAAGCACAGATACGCAGTATTTT.

This clonotype was counted a few times. V usage is TRBV12-3 or TRBV12-4 and J usage is TRBJ1-3; 7 bases map to TRBD1. The J segment lost 8 bases and the V segment lost 7 bases, leaving 11 bases of the junction unmatched. This CDR3 is built from 14 residues. CDR3: CASTLKGAVDTIYF. As DNA, the CDR3 is TGTGCCAGCACCTTGAAGGGGGCGGTTGACACCATATATTTT.

The chain has TRBV6-1 and TRBJ2-2; D ambiguous. The germline CDR1 and CDR2 sequences are MNHNS and SASEGT. The CDR3 loop spans 13 amino acids. The ends were cut back, 8 bases at V and 6 bases at J, with 13 bases in the middle. DNA for the CDR3: TGTGCCAGCCGTCTTGGGATGGCCGGGGAGCTGTTTTTT. Protein: CASRLGMAGELFF.

This clonotype was found a few times. The rearrangement links TRBV10-3 to TRBJ1-2, with D possibly being TRBD1 (6 bases). This CDR3 region has 13 residues. Between the trimmed V and J ends, which lost 3 bases and 4 bases, there was a span of 9 bases. Germline CDR1 reads ENHRY; CDR2 reads SYGVKD. The CDR3 is CAISDGGGYGYTF. The CDR3 nucleotides read TGTGCCATCAGTGATGGGGGCGGCTATGGCTACACCTTC.

The chain carries TRBV11-1 and TRBJ2-1; 9 positions agree with TRBD2. CDR1 and CDR2 (germline): SGHAT, FQDESV (reference sequence). V shed 7 bases and J 9 bases; nucleotides not matched to a gene: 16. The CDR3 length is 16 residues. CDR3: CASTTGASGNGREQFF. The DNA for the CDR3 is TGTGCCAGCACCACCGGGGCTAGCGGGAATGGCCGTGAGCAGTTCTTC.

This clonotype appeared a few times. The chain carries TRBV11-2 and TRBJ2-1; D is tentatively TRBD1 or TRBD2 (7 bases each). The CDR3 length is 16 residues. Trimming shortened V by 5 bases and J by 6 bases, and 20 bases separated the two germline ends. Germline CDR1 reads SGHAT; CDR2 reads FQNNGV. This CDR3 is CASSPYRGGGTNEQFF. CDR3 DNA: TGTGCCAGCAGCCCTTACAGGGGAGGGGGTACCAATGAGCAGTTCTTC. Full variable domain (outside the CDR3, taken from reference TRBV11-2 and TRBJ2-1): EAGVAQSPRYKIIEKRQSVAFWCNPISGHATLYWYQQILGQGPKLLIQFQNNGVVDDSQLPKDRFSAERLKGVDSTLKIQPAKLEDSAVYLCASSPYRGGGTNEQFFGPGTRLTVL.